This T cell receptor (beta chain) originates from a study of blood T cell repertoires in COVID-19. For the study at large: Spain, Italy and the United States supplied samples that represented acute and convalescent COVID-19. Nucleic acid was either cDNA or gDNA, and it came from T cells, B-cell-depleted T cells, or PBMCs.

The authors' processing: The assay estimated nucleated cells by amplifying reference gene primers. The method was immunoSEQ multiplex PCR; TCRdb's version includes in-frame clones alone and lacks a portion of them. D and trimming were read from the DNA, whereas the V and J calls and clone size are those reported in that table. The sample shows more than 150,000 clones, 84% of them seen only once. The V and J ends lost 4 bases and 4 bases, in that order; junction bases with no gene match: 8. The CDR3 contains 15 residues. In germline, CDR1 is MGHRA, CDR2 YSYEKL. The sequence was collected from a human donor in a cohort sampled during active COVID-19. The sequenced sample was peripheral blood. V usage is TRBV4-1 and J usage is TRBJ2-3, with 7 bases matching TRBD1. CDR3: CASSLYRGTADTQYF. The DNA for the CDR3 is TGCGCCAGCAGCCTTTACAGGGGCACAGCAGATACGCAGTATTTT.